This is a list of T cell receptor beta chains from one sample in a study of shared clonotypes between healthy human individuals. Assay: immunoSEQ multiplex PCR; the TCRdb copy retains only in-frame clones and omits some. The repertoire has 1.5 million to 2.5 million clones, roughly 94% of them found once; the top ten carry roughly 1%. Sequences were obtained from naive CD8+ T cells sorted from blood. All receptors come from a man younger than 35 in good health. The CDR3 runs from the conserved cysteine through the conserved F or W. Each record gives: J gene, V gene, clone size, D gene, CDR3 protein, CDR3 DNA. The D gene is left open where the match is weak. Clone size appears in some rows only: once, few, many, or a class for an expanded clone.

J gene: TRBJ2-7
V gene: TRBV6-5
clone size: -
D gene: -
CDR3 protein: CASSYVRDGEQYF
CDR3 DNA: TGTGCCAGCAGTTATGTACGAGACGGCGAGCAGTACTTC

J gene: TRBJ1-4
V gene: TRBV7-9
clone size: -
D gene: -
CDR3 protein: CASSLEATNEKLFF
CDR3 DNA: TGTGCCAGCAGCTTGGAAGCAACTAATGAAAAACTGTTTTTT

J gene: TRBJ1-5
V gene: TRBV5-6
clone size: -
D gene: -
CDR3 protein: CASSLVSGGFNQPQHF
CDR3 DNA: TGTGCCAGCAGCTTGGTATCAGGTGGCTTTAATCAGCCCCAGCATTTT

J gene: TRBJ1-2
V gene: TRBV5-4
clone size: once
D gene: -
CDR3 protein: CASSLSTYGYTF
CDR3 DNA: TGTGCCAGCAGCTTGTCCACCTATGGCTACACCTTC

J gene: TRBJ2-1
V gene: TRBV5-1
clone size: once
D gene: -
CDR3 protein: CASTGQSHNEQFF
CDR3 DNA: TGCGCCAGCACAGGGCAGAGCCACAATGAGCAGTTCTTC

J gene: TRBJ2-5
V gene: TRBV11-2
clone size: -
D gene: TRBD1
CDR3 protein: CASSSDRDRSKETQYF
CDR3 DNA: TGTGCCAGCAGCTCCGACCGGGACAGAAGTAAAGAGACCCAGTACTTC

J gene: TRBJ2-1
V gene: TRBV30
clone size: -
D gene: TRBD2
CDR3 protein: CAWVTGGGGNEQFF
CDR3 DNA: TGTGCCTGGGTTACAGGTGGCGGGGGGAATGAGCAGTTCTTC

J gene: TRBJ2-2
V gene: TRBV6-6
clone size: once
D gene: TRBD1
CDR3 protein: CASRLDRGHTGELFF
CDR3 DNA: TGTGCCAGCAGACTCGACAGGGGGCACACCGGGGAGCTGTTTTTT

J gene: TRBJ2-7
V gene: TRBV4-2
clone size: -
D gene: -
CDR3 protein: CASSQGIPSGEQYF
CDR3 DNA: TGTGCCAGCAGCCAAGGGATCCCCTCCGGCGAGCAGTACTTC

J gene: TRBJ1-2
V gene: TRBV25-1
clone size: -
D gene: -
CDR3 protein: CASSTAYGYTF
CDR3 DNA: TGTGCCAGCAGTACGGCCTATGGCTACACCTTC

J gene: TRBJ2-7
V gene: TRBV29-1
clone size: -
D gene: -
CDR3 protein: CSVDSAGRYEQYF
CDR3 DNA: TGCAGCGTTGATTCTGCCGGCCGCTACGAGCAGTACTTC

J gene: TRBJ1-1
V gene: TRBV19
clone size: -
D gene: -
CDR3 protein: CASSIESRGWAEAFF
CDR3 DNA: TGTGCCAGTAGTATAGAATCTAGGGGTTGGGCTGAAGCTTTCTTT